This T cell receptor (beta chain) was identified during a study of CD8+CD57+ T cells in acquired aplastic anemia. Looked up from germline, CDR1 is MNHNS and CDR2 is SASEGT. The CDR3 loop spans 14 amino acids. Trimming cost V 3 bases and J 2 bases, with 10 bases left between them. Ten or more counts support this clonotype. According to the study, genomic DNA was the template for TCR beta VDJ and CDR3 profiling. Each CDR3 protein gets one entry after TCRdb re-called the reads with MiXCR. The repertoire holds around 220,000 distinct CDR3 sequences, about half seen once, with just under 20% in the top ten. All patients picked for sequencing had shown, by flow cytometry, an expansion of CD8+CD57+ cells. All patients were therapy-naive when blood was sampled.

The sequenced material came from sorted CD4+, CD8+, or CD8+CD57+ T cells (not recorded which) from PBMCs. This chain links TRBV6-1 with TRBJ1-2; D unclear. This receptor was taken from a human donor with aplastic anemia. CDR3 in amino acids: CASSDRGSNYGYTF. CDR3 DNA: TGTGCCAGCAGTGACCGCGGCAGCAACTATGGCTACACCTTC.